The rows below give T cell receptor beta chains drawn from one sample of a study of T cells expressing NK-cell markers. With the 5' RACE reads reprocessed, TCRdb shows one record per CDR3 protein and no DNA. The ten top clones account for over 8.5%, within a sample of about 390,000 distinct CDR3 sequences. Sequenced sample: blood T cells: a sorted CD56 or NKG2C T cell subset, CD4+ or CD8+ T cells, or bulk PBMC T cells (not recorded which). These receptors were taken from a woman between 45 and 60 years old in good health. The CDR3 runs from the conserved cysteine through the conserved F or W.

14	TRBJ1-4	TRBV5-5	CASSVGQGNEKLFF
16	TRBJ2-4	TRBV19	CASMGFGNIAKNIQYF
18	TRBJ2-1	TRBV4-1	CASSQTGGTAGGRNEQFF
18	TRBJ1-4	TRBV18	CASSPRQSLAATNEKLFF
18	TRBJ2-1	TRBV20-1	CSARDRIGVLAGINEQFF
14	TRBJ2-1	TRBV4-1	CASSQEGLAIEQFF
15	TRBJ1-3	TRBV10-3	CAISEVVGRGNTIYF
18	TRBJ2-1	TRBV7-9	CASSLRLAGVSSYNEQFF
15	TRBJ2-3	TRBV5-6	CASTQRREVTDTQYF
12	TRBJ1-2	TRBV10-3	CAISAREWGYTF
15	TRBJ2-7	TRBV10-3	CAISDFAGPSDEQYF
12	TRBJ2-1	TRBV12-3/TRBV12-4	CASGRGNDEQFF
16	TRBJ1-2	TRBV5-1	CASSSNLGRAGDGYTF
13	TRBJ1-6	TRBV27	CASRGEGVSPLHF
12	TRBJ2-7	TRBV29-1	CSAWESSYEQYF
13	TRBJ2-1	TRBV2	CASSEKEYNEQFF
15	TRBJ2-5	TRBV5-5	CASSLVAGGEETQYF
14	TRBJ2-3	TRBV20-1	CSAPPAGRTDTQYF
14	TRBJ2-7	TRBV29-1	CSVKQGSPLYEQYF
15	TRBJ2-7	TRBV20-1	CSAVRLAGGWYEQYF
14	TRBJ2-7	TRBV6-6	CASSLAGETYEQYF
16	TRBJ2-1	TRBV5-1	CASSLGLARLYNEQFF
16	TRBJ2-2	TRBV12-3/TRBV12-4	CASSFPPSKITGELFF
14	TRBJ2-1	TRBV12-3/TRBV12-4	CASRPRDRGDEQFF
15	TRBJ1-4	TRBV3-1	CASSPRGGINEKLFF
12	TRBJ2-7	TRBV29-1	CSVDDSAYEQYF
13	TRBJ2-2	TRBV4-1	CASRDINTGELFF
13	TRBJ1-3	TRBV7-9	CASSLVDGNTIYF
15	TRBJ2-2	TRBV6-5	CASRSGREVSGELFF
18	TRBJ2-2	TRBV20-1	CSARDAQGPMHPTGELFF
16	TRBJ2-1	TRBV5-1	CASSQPTSGEYNEQFF
15	TRBJ1-5	TRBV12-3/TRBV12-4	CASSPDRGVNQPQHF
13	TRBJ2-1	TRBV20-1	CSARATSGRGQFF
12	TRBJ1-1	TRBV6-2/TRBV6-3	CASKNRAGGAFF
17	TRBJ2-3	TRBV20-1	CSARVLAGGVRTDTQYF
14	TRBJ2-5	TRBV19	CASSRQGGAETQYF
15	TRBJ2-1	TRBV6-5	CASSYFSGREGEQFF
14	TRBJ2-7	TRBV27	CASSLGGRDYEQYF
18	TRBJ2-2	TRBV7-9	CASSVTGLALPNTGELFF
15	TRBJ2-1	TRBV12-5	CASGSSSGRRREQFF
14	TRBJ2-7	TRBV20-1	CSAKSFGQGREQYF